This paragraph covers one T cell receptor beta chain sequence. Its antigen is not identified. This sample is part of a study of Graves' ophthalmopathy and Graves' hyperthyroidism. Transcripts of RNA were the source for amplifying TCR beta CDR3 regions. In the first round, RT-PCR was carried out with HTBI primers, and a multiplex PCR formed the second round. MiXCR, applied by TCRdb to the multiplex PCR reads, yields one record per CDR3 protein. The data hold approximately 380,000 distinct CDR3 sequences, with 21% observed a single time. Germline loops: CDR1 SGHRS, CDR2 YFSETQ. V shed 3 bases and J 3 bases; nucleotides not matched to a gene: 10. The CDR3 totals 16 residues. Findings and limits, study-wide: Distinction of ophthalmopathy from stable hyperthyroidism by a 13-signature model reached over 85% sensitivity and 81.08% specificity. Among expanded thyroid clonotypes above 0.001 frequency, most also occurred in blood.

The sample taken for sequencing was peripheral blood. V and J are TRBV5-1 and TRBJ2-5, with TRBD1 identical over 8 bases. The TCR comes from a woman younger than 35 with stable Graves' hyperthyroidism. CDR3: CASSSGDRLTEETQYF. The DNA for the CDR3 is TGCGCCAGCAGCTCAGGGGACAGGCTAACAGAAGAGACCCAGTACTTC.